Following are 21 T cell receptor beta chains from one sample sequenced in a study of cytomegalovirus exposure and HLA in healthy donors. 13 Jbeta primers and 60 Vbeta primers were used for the PCR. Clones were sequenced by immunoSEQ multiplex PCR, and TCRdb holds only the in-frame ones, with some missing. Here the sample spans some 130,000 clones, about 85% being singletons. Sequenced: PBMCs. These receptors were obtained from a boy aged 5-17 years in good health and CMV-seronegative.

The chain links TRBV27 to TRBJ1-1, with 11 nucleotides matching TRBD1. The germline V gene has CDR1 MNHEY and CDR2 SMNVEV (reference sequence). The V and J ends lost 1 base and 5 bases, in that order; junction bases with no gene match: 3. The CDR3 extends over 15 amino acids. In DNA form, the CDR3 reads TGTGCCAGCAGTTTATACAGGGACAGGGGGACTGAAGCTTTCTTT. Translated: CASSLYRDRGTEAFF.

This clone appeared once. The chain has TRBV7-9 and TRBJ1-1, with D possibly matching TRBD1 (6 bases). Trimming cost V 4 bases and J 11 bases, with 20 bases left between them. Germline V gene data show CDR1 as SEHNR and CDR2 as FQNEAQ (reference sequence). There are 14 residues in the CDR3. The CDR3 bases are TGTGCCAGCAGCTCCGGGGGGGACACCCGCGGGGCTTTCTTT. Its protein product is CASSSGGDTRGAFF.

The V gene is TRBV6-1, the J gene TRBJ2-1; possibly TRBD1 for D (5 bases). Germline loops: CDR1 MNHNS, CDR2 SASEGT. The length of the CDR3 is 13 residues. Trimming shortened V by 2 bases and J by 12 bases, and 14 bases separated the two germline ends. The DNA for the CDR3 is TGTGCCAGCAGTGAAAAAATGCAGGGTTGGCAGTTCTTC. Protein product: CASSEKMQGWQFF.

The chain is built from TRBV19 and TRBJ1-1; D not resolved. CDR3 size: 16 residues. Trimming left V 4 bases short and J 5 bases short, with 20 bases between. Germline V lookup: CDR1 LNHDA, CDR2 SQIVND (reference sequence). This CDR3 reads CASSSSRVLFNTEAFF. DNA of the CDR3: TGTGCCAGTAGTAGTTCGAGGGTCTTGTTTAATACTGAAGCTTTCTTT. The full variable domain, its missing parts supplied by reference TRBV19 and TRBJ1-1, is DGGITQSPKYLFRKEGQNVTLSCEQNLNHDAMYWYRQDPGQGLRLIYYSQIVNDFQKGDIAEGYSVSREKKESFPLTVTSAQKNPTAFYLCASSSSRVLFNTEAFFGQGTRLTVV.

This clone was detected only a few times. This chain links TRBV6-6 with TRBJ1-6; 9 bases map to TRBD1. Trimming at V came to 10 bases and at J to 8 bases, leaving 6 bases not matched to a gene. This CDR3 is 13 amino acids long. Germline V gene sequence: CDR1 MNHNY, CDR2 SVGAGI (reference sequence). The CDR3: CATTGQGDSPLHF. The CDR3 DNA is TGTGCCACAACGGGACAGGGCGATTCACCCCTCCACTTT.

This rearrangement joins TRBV4-3 to TRBJ1-1; TRBD1 might be the D (6 bases). In germline, CDR1 is LGHNA, CDR2 YSLEER. This CDR3 has 16 amino acids. Trimming took off 5 bases at V and 4 bases at J, with 20 bases between the two ends. CDR3 amino acids: CASSARDTGSSTEAFF. The CDR3 nucleotides are TGCGCCAGCAGCGCCCGGGACACCGGTTCGTCCACTGAAGCTTTCTTT.

This chain joins TRBV6-5 and TRBJ2-5; D is perhaps TRBD2 (6 bases). The CDR3 is 14 amino acids. The germline V gene has CDR1 MNHEY and CDR2 SVGAGI. Trimming took off 6 bases at V and 2 bases at J, with 13 bases between the two ends. This CDR3 is CASSRTAGQETQYF. The CDR3 nucleotides are TGTGCCAGCAGCCGCACGGCGGGGCAAGAGACCCAGTACTTC.

This rearrangement joins TRBV4-3 to TRBJ1-5, with D unresolved. CDR1 and CDR2 (germline): LGHNA, YSLEER. V lost 0 bases, J lost 2 bases, and 5 bases lay in between. This CDR3 spans 14 amino acids. The CDR3 DNA is TGCGCCAGCAGCCAAGAGGGAGGCAATCAGCCCCAGCATTTT. Translating gives CASSQEGGNQPQHF.

This chain joins TRBV6-5 and TRBJ2-3; 9 positions match TRBD2. V was pared by 2 bases and J by 1 base, with 1 base of the junction left unmatched. This CDR3 contains 15 residues. Germline V gives CDR1 MNHEY, CDR2 SVGAGI. The CDR3 region has the DNA TGTGCCAGCAGTTACACTAGCGGGCGCACAGATACGCAGTATTTT. Translating it yields CASSYTSGRTDTQYF.

This chain links TRBV4-1 with TRBJ2-1, with D possibly TRBD1 on 6 matching bases. V was cut by 2 bases and J by 4 bases, with 12 bases left in between. This CDR3 has 15 residues. Germline CDR1 is MGHRA and CDR2 is YSYEKL. In DNA, the CDR3 is TGCGCCAGCAGCCAAACCGGGACAAATTACAATGAGCAGTTCTTC. It yields the protein CASSQTGTNYNEQFF.

This clone was counted only a few times. The chain recombines TRBV2 with TRBJ1-1; TRBD1 agrees at 7 bases. V lost 0 bases, J lost 0 bases, and 4 bases stayed unmatched. Germline CDR1 SNHLY, CDR2 FYNNEI. The CDR3 has 16 residues. As DNA, the CDR3 is TGTGCCAGCAGTGAAGCTAAGGGGGCCATGAACACTGAAGCTTTCTTT. This translates into CASSEAKGAMNTEAFF.

The chain carries TRBV6-6 and TRBJ2-7, with unresolved D. Deletions cut 5 bases from V and 5 bases from J, with 16 bases between. The germline CDR1 and CDR2 sequences are MNHNY and SVGAGI (reference sequence). CDR3 size: 14 residues. The CDR3 loop is CASSTLSRGHEQYF. The CDR3 DNA sequence: TGTGCCAGCAGTACACTGAGTCGAGGTCACGAGCAGTACTTC.

The V gene is TRBV7-2, the J gene TRBJ2-3; 8 positions agree with TRBD2. This CDR3 region has 14 residues. Germline values: CDR1 SGHTA, CDR2 FQGNSA. Losses at the gene ends were 8 bases for V and 6 bases for J; bases not matched to a gene: 10. In DNA, the CDR3 is TGTGCCAGCTTACTCGGGGGGGGTGGGGATACGCAGTATTTT. As protein: CASLLGGGGDTQYF.

This chain joins TRBV27 and TRBJ2-2; D unresolved. CDR1 is MNHEY and CDR2 is SMNVEV in the germline V gene (reference sequence). V was cut by 6 bases and J by 0 bases, with 11 bases left in between. The CDR3 consists of 15 residues. Written as DNA, the CDR3 is TGTGCCAGCAGGTCGTACAACCCGAACACCGGGGAGCTGTTTTTT. Translation: CASRSYNPNTGELFF.

This clone was recorded only once. The chain carries TRBV5-6 and TRBJ2-5; tentatively, D is TRBD2 (5 bases). The CDR3 length is 14 residues. Germline V CDR1 and CDR2: SGHDT, YYEEEE. V was trimmed by 0 bases and J by 3 bases, leaving 9 bases between them. CDR3 nucleotide sequence: TGTGCCAGCAGCTTGGATCCGGGAAAAGAGACCCAGTACTTC. It translates to CASSLDPGKETQYF.

This sequence joins TRBV5-4 and TRBJ1-6; 8 bases fit TRBD1. Unmatched junction bases numbered 9, after V lost 1 base and J lost 3 bases. CDR1 SGHNT and CDR2 YYREEE come from the germline V gene (reference sequence). The CDR3 runs to 18 residues. The CDR3 DNA reads TGTGCCAGCAGCTTGTACCAGGGGGCAGTGAACTATAATTCACCCCTCCACTTT. The encoded protein is CASSLYQGAVNYNSPLHF.

The chain combines TRBV5-6 with TRBJ2-7, with D possibly matching TRBD1 (6 bases). The CDR3 sequence is 15 residues long. CDR1 SGHDT and CDR2 YYEEEE come from the germline V gene. The ends were cut back, 2 bases at V and 0 bases at J, with 12 bases in the middle. The CDR3 protein is CASSFGGDSSYEQYF. CDR3 nucleotides: TGTGCCAGCAGCTTTGGGGGCGACAGCTCCTACGAGCAGTACTTC. Full variable domain (outside the CDR3, taken from reference TRBV5-6 and TRBJ2-7): DAGVTQSPTHLIKTRGQQVTLRCSPKSGHDTVSWYQQALGQGPQFIFQYYEEEERQRGNFPDRFSGHQFPNYSSELNVNALLLGDSALYLCASSFGGDSSYEQYFGPGTRLTVT.

This chain connects TRBV5-5 to TRBJ2-3; D possibly corresponds to TRBD1 (6 bases). The V and J ends lost 0 bases and 0 bases respectively, with 8 bases between them. The CDR3 runs to 15 residues. CDR1 and CDR2 from the germline V gene are SGHKS and YYEKEE (reference sequence). The chain's CDR3 is CASSLEGQSTDTQYF. The CDR3 DNA reads TGTGCCAGCAGCTTGGAAGGACAGAGCACAGATACGCAGTATTTT.

This clone has more than one count but fewer than ten. The chain recombines TRBV18 with TRBJ1-4; D remains ambiguous. This CDR3 comprises 16 residues. V was clipped by 1 base and J by 6 bases, with 15 bases between them. The germline V gene encodes CDR1 KGHSH and CDR2 LQKENI. The CDR3 DNA reads as TGTGCCAGCTCACCACGGAGCGCACTCGGGGATGAAAAACTGTTTTTT. Protein: CASSPRSALGDEKLFF.

The chain links TRBV27 to TRBJ2-5; D might be TRBD2 (6 bases). With 1 base removed from V and 4 bases from J, the gap between germline ends came to 13 bases. This CDR3 has 15 residues. Per the germline V gene, CDR1 is MNHEY and CDR2 is SMNVEV (reference sequence). DNA of the CDR3: TGTGCCAGCAGTTTATATCGGGGGACTTTAGAGACCCAGTACTTC. This codes for CASSLYRGTLETQYF.

The chain has TRBV4-3 and TRBJ2-1; 10 nucleotides agree with TRBD1. The CDR3 has 15 residues. V trimming: 1 base; J trimming: 6 bases; junction bases outside the gene matches: 3. CDR1 and CDR2 from the germline V gene are LGHNA and YSLEER. Written as DNA, the CDR3 is TGCGCCAGCAGCCAAGGGACAGGGGGTGTCAATGAGCAGTTCTTC. Encoded protein: CASSQGTGGVNEQFF.